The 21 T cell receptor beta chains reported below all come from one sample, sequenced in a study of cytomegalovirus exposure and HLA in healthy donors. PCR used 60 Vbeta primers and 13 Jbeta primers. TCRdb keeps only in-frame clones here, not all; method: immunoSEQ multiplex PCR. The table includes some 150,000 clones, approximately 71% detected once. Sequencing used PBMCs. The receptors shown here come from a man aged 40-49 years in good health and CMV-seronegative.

The CDR3 spells CATSRLTGFNSPLHF. The CDR3 DNA sequence: TGTGCCACCAGCAGACTGACAGGGTTTAATTCACCCCTCCACTTT. The rearrangement joins TRBV15 to TRBJ1-6; 7 bases line up with TRBD1. This CDR3 spans 15 amino acids. V dropped 2 bases and J dropped 6; count of bases not matched to a gene: 4. Germline CDR1 reads LNHNV; CDR2 reads YYDKDF (reference sequence).

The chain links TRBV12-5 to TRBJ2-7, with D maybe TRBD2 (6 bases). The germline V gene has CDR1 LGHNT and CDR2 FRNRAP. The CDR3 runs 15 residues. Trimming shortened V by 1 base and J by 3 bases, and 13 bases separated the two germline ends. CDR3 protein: CASGLGRGWVYEQYF. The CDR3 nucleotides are TGTGCTAGTGGTTTGGGGCGGGGTTGGGTCTACGAGCAGTACTTC. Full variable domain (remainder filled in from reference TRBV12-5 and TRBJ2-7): DARVTQTPRHKVTEMGQEVTMRCQPILGHNTVFWYRQTMMQGLELLAYFRNRAPLDDSGMPKDRFSAEMPDATLATLKIQPSEPRDSAVYFCASGLGRGWVYEQYFGPGTRLTVT.

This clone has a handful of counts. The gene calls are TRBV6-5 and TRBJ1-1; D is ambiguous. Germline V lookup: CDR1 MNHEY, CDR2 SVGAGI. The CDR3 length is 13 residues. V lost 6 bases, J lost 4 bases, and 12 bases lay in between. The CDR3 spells CASRKNNPTEAFF. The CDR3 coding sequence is TGTGCCAGCAGAAAAAACAATCCCACTGAAGCTTTCTTT.

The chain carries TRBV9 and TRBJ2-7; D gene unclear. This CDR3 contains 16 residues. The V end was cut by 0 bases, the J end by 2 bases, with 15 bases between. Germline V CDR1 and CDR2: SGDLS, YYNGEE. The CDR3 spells CASSVGAIGRTYEQYF. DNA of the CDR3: TGTGCCAGCAGCGTAGGGGCAATTGGCAGGACCTACGAGCAGTACTTC. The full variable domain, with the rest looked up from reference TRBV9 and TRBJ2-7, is DSGVTQTPKHLITATGQRVTLRCSPRSGDLSVYWYQQSLDQGLQFLIQYYNGEERAKGNILERFSAQQFPDLHSELNLSSLELGDSALYFCASSVGAIGRTYEQYFGPGTRLTVT.

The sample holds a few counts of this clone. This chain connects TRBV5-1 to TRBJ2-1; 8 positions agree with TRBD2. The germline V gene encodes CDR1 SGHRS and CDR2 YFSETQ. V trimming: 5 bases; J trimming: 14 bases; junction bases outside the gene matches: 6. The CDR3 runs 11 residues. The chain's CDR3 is CASSYSGDEFF. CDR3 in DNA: TGCGCCAGCAGTTATAGCGGGGACGAGTTCTTC.

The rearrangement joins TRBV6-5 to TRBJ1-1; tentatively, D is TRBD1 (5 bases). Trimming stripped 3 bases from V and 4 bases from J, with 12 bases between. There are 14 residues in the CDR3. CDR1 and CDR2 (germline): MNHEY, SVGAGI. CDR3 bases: TGTGCCAGCAGTTATGGGGCGCGGGGCACTGAAGCTTTCTTT. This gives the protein CASSYGARGTEAFF.

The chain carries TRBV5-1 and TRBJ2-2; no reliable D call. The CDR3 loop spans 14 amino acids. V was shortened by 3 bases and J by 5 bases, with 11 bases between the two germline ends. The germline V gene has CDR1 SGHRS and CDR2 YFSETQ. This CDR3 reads CASSSRLRTGELFF. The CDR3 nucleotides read TGCGCCAGCAGCTCTAGATTACGAACCGGGGAGCTGTTTTTT.

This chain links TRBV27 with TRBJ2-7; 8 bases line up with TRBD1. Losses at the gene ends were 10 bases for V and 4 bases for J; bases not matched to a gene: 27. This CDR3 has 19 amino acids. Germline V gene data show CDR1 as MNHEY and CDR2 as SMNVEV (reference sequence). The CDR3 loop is CATTLGHLPGGTRWYEQYF. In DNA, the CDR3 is TGTGCCACCACACTCGGGCACTTACCAGGGGGCACTAGGTGGTACGAGCAGTACTTC.

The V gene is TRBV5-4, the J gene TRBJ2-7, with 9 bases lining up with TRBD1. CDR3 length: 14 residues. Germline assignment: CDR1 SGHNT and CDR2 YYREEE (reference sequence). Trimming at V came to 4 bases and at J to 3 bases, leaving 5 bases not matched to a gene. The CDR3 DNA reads TGTGCCAGCAGCGGCCAGACAGGGGGCTACGAGCAGTACTTC. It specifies CASSGQTGGYEQYF. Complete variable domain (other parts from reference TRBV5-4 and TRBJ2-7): ETGVTQSPTHLIKTRGQQVTLRCSSQSGHNTVSWYQQALGQGPQFIFQYYREEENGRGNFPPRFSGLQFPNYSSELNVNALELDDSALYLCASSGQTGGYEQYFGPGTRLTVT.

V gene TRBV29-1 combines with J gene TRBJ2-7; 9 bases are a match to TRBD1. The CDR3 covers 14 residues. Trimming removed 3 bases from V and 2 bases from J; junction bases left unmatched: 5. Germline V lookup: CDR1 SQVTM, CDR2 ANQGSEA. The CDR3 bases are TGCAGCGTTGATATCCGACAGGGGGCCTACGAGCAGTACTTC. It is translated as CSVDIRQGAYEQYF.

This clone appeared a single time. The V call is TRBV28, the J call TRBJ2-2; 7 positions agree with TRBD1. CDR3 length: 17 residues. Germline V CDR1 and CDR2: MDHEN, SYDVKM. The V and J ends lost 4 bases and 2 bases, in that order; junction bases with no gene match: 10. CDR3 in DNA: TGTGCCAGCAGTTGGCCCCTGACAGGGTTTAACACCGGGGAGCTGTTTTTT. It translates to CASSWPLTGFNTGELFF.

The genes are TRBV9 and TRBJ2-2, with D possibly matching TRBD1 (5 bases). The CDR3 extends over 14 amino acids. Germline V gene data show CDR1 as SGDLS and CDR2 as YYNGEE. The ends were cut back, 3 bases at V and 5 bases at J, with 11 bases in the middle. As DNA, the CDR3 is TGTGCCAGCAGCGGCCTAGGGGCGACCGGGGAGCTGTTTTTT. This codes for CASSGLGATGELFF.

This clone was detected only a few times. CDR3 DNA sequence: TGCGCCAGCAGCTTGCCTAGCGGGGGGTCCGGGGAGCTGTTTTTT. It translates to CASSLPSGGSGELFF. The chain has TRBV5-1 and TRBJ2-2, with 11 bases lining up with TRBD2. The V gene's germline CDR1 is SGHRS and CDR2 YFSETQ. V gave up 1 base and J gave up 6 bases; unmatched junction bases: 2. The CDR3 runs 15 residues.

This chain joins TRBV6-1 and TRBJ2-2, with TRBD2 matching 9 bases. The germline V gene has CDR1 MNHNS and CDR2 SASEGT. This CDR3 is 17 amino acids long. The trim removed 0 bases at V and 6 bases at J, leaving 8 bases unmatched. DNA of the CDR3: TGTGCCAGCAGTGAAGCTCTCGCGGGGGGGTTCGCCGGGGAGCTGTTTTTT. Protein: CASSEALAGGFAGELFF.

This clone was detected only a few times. The CDR3 sequence: CASSPQDRDTEAFF. CDR3 coding DNA: TGTGCCAGCAGCCCCCAGGACAGGGACACTGAAGCTTTCTTT. This chain joins TRBV4-2 and TRBJ1-1; TRBD1 matches at 8 bases. This CDR3 region has 14 residues. Germline CDR1 reads LGHNA; CDR2 reads YNFKEQ. J gave up 3 bases and V 4 bases, and 4 bases lay outside the gene matches.

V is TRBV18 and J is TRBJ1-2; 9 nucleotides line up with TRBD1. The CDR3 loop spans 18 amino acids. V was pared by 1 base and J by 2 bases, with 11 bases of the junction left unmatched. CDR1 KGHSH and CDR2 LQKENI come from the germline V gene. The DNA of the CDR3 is TGTGCCAGCTCACCACTGGGGACAGGGACCGGTAGGAACTATGGCTACACCTTC. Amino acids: CASSPLGTGTGRNYGYTF.

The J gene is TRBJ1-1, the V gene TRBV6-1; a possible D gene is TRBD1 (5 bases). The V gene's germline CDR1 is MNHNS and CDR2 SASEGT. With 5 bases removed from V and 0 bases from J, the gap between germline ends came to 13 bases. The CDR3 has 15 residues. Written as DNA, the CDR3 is TGTGCCAGCAGTTCGACTCAGGGAATGAACACTGAAGCTTTCTTT. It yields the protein CASSSTQGMNTEAFF.

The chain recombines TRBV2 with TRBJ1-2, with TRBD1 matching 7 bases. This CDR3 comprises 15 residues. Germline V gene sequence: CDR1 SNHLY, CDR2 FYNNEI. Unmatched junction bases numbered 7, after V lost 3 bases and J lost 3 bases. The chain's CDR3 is CASSEGQPGDYGYTF. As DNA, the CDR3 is TGTGCCAGCAGTGAGGGACAGCCCGGGGACTATGGCTACACCTTC.

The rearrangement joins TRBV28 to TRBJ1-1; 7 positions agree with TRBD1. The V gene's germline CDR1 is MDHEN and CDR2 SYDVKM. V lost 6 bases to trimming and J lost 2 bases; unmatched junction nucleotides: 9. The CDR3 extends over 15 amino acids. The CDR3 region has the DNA TGTGCCAGCAGGGGCCCGGGACAGTCAAACACTGAAGCTTTCTTT. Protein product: CASRGPGQSNTEAFF. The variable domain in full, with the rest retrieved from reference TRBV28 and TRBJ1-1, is DVKVTQSSRYLVKRTGEKVFLECVQDMDHENMFWYRQDPGLGLRLIYFSYDVKMKEKGDIPEGYSVSREKKERFSLILESASTNQTSMYLCASRGPGQSNTEAFFGQGTRLTVV.

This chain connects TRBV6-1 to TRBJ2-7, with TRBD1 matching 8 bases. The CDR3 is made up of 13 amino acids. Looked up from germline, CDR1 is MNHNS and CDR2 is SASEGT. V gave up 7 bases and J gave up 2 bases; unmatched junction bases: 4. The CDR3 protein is CASNAQGAYEQYF. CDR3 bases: TGTGCCAGCAACGCACAGGGGGCCTACGAGCAGTACTTC.

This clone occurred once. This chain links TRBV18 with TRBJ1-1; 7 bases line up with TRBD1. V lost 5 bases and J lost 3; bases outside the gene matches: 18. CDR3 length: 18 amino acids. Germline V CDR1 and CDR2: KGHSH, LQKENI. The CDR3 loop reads CASSDYPTGRSGDTEAFF. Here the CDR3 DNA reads TGTGCCAGCTCAGATTACCCGACAGGGCGGAGTGGGGACACTGAAGCTTTCTTT.